This TCR beta chain was sequenced for a study of blood T cell repertoires in COVID-19 (dated by TCRdb to 2020 to 2022). About the investigation overall: Collaborator samples came from the United States, Italy and Spain and covered acute and convalescent phases of COVID-19. The samples were drawn from two sources: the first 160 participants of the ongoing ImmuneRACE study, and over 1,000 subjects contributed by 6 global collaborators. HLA class I and class II types, where available, came from metadata supplied by the sample provider rather than from assay-based typing. The dataset comprised deeply sampled blood TCRbeta repertoires from subjects exposed to, actively infected with, or recovered from COVID-19. The material from the prospective study consisted of cDNA or gDNA derived from T cells, B-cell-depleted T cells, or PBMCs. Sample metadata almost always included a de-identified subject ID, COVID-19 status, age in years and sex. The repertoires were released in a freely available public database intended as a resource for research on the immune response to SARS-CoV-2. Findings and caveats that apply to the study as a whole: The amount of clinical and demographic metadata varied by source and participant and was provided uncurated.

Collaborating institutions collected whole blood in K2EDTA tubes following their own protocols. For TCRbeta analysis, collaborator samples were shipped as frozen whole blood, as isolated PBMCs, or as DNA extracted from either sample type. The immunoSEQ Assay, a bias-controlled multiplex PCR, was used to amplify TCRbeta CDR3 regions from genomic DNA. Concerning the study's data processing: The number of nucleated cells in each sample was estimated by amplification of reference gene primers within the assay. To quantify the absolute abundance of each unique TCRbeta CDR3 rearrangement, sequence reads were collapsed and filtered. Productive Simpson clonality was computed per sample as the square root of Simpson's diversity index over productive rearrangements. Imported from immuneACCESS, the table was reduced by TCRdb to in-frame sequences with V and J called. These copies leave out some clones; in studies compared against another copy, an unresolved V gene accounts for under half, and the cause of the remainder is not known. Clonal size and the V and J genes are those of that table, whereas D and trimming came from the DNA. The sample contains fewer than 350,000 clones, roughly 90% of them found a single time. The biggest ten clones account for more than 7.5% of the sample.

Regarding this clone: Its target antigen remains unknown. The input lacks base qualities; no much larger clone sits a single base away.

The receptor's source is a man younger than 35 with active or convalescent COVID-19. Input material: peripheral blood.

The CDR3: CASTGGRDYEQYF. The bases are TGTGCCAGCACGGGAGGCAGGGACTACGAGCAGTACTTC. The sequence joins TRBV2 to TRBJ2-7; 7 middle bases align to TRBD2. V is cut back by 7 bases and J by 3 bases, with 6 bases in the junction unmatched. CDR3 length: 13 amino acids, cysteine to phenylalanine. The sequence is cut down to CDR3 DNA, 39 bases in frame from base 1. The germline V gene provides CDR1 SNHLY and CDR2 FYNNEI.